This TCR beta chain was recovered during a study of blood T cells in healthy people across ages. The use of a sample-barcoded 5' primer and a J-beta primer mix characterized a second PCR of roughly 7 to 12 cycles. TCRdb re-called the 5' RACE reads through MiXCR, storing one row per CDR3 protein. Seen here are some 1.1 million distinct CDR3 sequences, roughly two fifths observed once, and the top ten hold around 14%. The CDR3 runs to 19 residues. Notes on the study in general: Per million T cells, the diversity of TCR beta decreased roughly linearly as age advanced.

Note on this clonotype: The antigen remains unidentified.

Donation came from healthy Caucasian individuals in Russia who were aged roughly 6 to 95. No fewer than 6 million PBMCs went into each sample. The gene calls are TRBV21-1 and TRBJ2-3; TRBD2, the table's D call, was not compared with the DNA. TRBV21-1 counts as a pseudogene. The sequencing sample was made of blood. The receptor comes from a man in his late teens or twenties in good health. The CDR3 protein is CASSKALRGGRKGTDTQYF. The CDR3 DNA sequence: TGTGCCAGCAGCAAAGCGCTCCGGGGGGGCCGAAAAGGGACAGATACGCAGTATTTT.